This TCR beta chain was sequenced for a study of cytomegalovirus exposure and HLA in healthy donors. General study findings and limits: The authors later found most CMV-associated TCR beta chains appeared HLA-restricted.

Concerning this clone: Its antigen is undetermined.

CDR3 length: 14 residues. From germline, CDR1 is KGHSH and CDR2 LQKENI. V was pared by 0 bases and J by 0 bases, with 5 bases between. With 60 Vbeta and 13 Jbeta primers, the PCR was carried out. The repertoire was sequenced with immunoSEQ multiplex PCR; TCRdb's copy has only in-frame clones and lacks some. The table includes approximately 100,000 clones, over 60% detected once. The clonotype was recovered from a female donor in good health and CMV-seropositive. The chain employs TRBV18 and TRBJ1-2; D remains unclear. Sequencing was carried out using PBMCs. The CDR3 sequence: CASSPPLSNYGYTF. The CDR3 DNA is TGTGCCAGCTCACCACCCCTCTCTAACTATGGCTACACCTTC.